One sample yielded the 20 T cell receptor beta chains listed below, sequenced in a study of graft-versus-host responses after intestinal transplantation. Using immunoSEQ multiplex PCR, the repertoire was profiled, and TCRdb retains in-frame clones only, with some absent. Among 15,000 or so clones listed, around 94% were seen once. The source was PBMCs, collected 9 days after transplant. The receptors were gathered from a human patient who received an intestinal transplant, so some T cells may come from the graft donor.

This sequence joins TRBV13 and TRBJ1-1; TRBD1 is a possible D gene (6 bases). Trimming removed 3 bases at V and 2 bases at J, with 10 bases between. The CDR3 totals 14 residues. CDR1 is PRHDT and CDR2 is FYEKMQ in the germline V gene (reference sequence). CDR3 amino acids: CASSFRGSNTEAFF. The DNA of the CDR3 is TGTGCCAGCAGCTTTAGGGGGAGTAACACTGAAGCTTTCTTT.

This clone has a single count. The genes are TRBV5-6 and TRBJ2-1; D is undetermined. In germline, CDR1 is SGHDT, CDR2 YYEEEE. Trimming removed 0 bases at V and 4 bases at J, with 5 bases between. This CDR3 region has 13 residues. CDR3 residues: CASSLVVYNEQFF. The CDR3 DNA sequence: TGTGCCAGCAGCTTGGTAGTGTACAATGAGCAGTTCTTC.

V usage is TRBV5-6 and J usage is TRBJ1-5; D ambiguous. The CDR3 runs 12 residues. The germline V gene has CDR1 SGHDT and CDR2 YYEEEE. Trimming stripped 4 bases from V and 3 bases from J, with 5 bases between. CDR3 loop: CASSTPNQPQHF. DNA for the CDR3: TGTGCCAGCAGCACACCCAATCAGCCCCAGCATTTT.

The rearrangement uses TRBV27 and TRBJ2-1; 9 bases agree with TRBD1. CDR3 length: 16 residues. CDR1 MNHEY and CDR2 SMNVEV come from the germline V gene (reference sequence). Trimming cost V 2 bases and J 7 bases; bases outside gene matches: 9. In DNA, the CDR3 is TGTGCCAGCAGTTTACTACGGGGACAGGGAGAAAATGAGCAGTTCTTC. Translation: CASSLLRGQGENEQFF.

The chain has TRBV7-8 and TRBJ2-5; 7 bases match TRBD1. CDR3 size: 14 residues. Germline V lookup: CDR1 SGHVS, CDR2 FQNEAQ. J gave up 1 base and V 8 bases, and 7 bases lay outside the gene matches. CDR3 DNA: TGTGCCAGCGTAGGGGGCGTACGCCAAGAGACCCAGTACTTC. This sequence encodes CASVGGVRQETQYF.

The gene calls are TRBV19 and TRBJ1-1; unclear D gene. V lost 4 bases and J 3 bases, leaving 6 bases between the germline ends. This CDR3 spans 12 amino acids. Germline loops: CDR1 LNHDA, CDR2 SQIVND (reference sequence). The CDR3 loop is CASSNGYTEAFF. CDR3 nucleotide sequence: TGTGCCAGTAGTAATGGGTACACTGAAGCTTTCTTT.

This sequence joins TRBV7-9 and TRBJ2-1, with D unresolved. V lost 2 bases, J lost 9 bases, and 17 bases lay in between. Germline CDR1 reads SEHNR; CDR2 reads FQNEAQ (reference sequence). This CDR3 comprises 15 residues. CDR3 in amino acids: CASSLHVGYLGEQFF. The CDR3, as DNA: TGTGCCAGCAGCTTACACGTAGGCTATCTGGGTGAGCAGTTCTTC.

CDR3 region: CASSTAFYTEAFF. CDR3 bases: TGTGCCAGTAGTACCGCTTTTTACACTGAAGCTTTCTTT. The V and J genes are TRBV19 and TRBJ1-1; D unclear. V lost 4 bases to trimming and J lost 3 bases, with 9 bases between them. The CDR3 is 13 residues long. The germline V gene encodes CDR1 LNHDA and CDR2 SQIVND (reference sequence).

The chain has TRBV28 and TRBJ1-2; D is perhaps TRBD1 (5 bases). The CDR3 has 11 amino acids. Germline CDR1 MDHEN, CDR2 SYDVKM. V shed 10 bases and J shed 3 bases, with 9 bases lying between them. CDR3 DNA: TGTGCCACCGGGGGGTACTATGGCTACACCTTC. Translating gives CATGGYYGYTF.

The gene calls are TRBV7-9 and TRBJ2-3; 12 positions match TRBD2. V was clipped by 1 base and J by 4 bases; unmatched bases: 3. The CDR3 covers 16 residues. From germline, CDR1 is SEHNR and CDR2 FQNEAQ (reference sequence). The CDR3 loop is CASSLGLAGVSDTQYF. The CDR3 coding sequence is TGTGCCAGCAGCTTAGGACTAGCGGGAGTATCAGATACGCAGTATTTT.

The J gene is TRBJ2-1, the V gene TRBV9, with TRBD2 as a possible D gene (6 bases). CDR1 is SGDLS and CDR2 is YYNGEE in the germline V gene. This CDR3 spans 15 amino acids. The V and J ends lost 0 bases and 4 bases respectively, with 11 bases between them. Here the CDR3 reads CASSVGELAYNEQFF. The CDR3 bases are TGTGCCAGCAGCGTAGGGGAACTAGCTTACAATGAGCAGTTCTTC.

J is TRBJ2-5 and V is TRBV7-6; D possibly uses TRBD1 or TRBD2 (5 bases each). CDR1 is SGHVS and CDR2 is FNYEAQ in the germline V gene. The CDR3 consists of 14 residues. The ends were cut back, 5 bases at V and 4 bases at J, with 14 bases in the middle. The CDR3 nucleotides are TGTGCCAGCAGCCCCGACCCGGGGCGAGAGACCCAGTACTTC. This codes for CASSPDPGRETQYF.

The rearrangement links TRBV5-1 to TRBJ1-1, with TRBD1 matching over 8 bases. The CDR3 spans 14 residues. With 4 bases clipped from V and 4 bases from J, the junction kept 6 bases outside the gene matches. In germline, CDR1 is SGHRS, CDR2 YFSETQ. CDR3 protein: CASSLHRGGTEAFF. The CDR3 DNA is TGCGCCAGCAGCCTACACAGGGGGGGCACTGAAGCTTTCTTT.

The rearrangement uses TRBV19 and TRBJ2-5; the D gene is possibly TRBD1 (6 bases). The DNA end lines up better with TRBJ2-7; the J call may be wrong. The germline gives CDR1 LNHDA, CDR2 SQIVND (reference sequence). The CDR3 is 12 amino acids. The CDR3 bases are TGTGCCAGTAGTCCACAGGGATCCGAGCAGTACTTC. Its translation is CASSPQGSEQYF.

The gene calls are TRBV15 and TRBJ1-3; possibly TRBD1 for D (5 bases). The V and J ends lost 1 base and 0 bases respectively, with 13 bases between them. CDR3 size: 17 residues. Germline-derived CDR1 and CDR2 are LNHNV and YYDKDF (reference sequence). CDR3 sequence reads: CATSRAWDSYSGNTIYF. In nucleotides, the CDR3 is TGTGCCACCAGCAGAGCATGGGACTCCTACTCTGGAAACACCATATATTTT.

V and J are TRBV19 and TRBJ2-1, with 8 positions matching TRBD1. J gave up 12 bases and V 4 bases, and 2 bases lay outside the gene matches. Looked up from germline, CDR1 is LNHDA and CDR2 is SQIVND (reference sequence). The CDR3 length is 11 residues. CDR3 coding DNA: TGTGCCAGTAGTAGCACAGGGGGGCAGTTCTTC. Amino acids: CASSSTGGQFF.

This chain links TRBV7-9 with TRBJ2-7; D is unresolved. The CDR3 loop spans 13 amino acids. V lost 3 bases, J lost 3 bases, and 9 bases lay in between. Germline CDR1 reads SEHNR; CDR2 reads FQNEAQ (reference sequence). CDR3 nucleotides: TGTGCCAGCAGCTTGTCACTAAGCTACGAGCAGTACTTC. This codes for CASSLSLSYEQYF.

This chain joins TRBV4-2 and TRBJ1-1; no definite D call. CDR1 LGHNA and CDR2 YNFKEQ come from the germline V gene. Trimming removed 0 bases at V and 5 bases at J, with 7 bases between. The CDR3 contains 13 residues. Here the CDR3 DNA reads TGTGCCAGCAGCCAAGACTTGGGGACTGAAGCTTTCTTT. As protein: CASSQDLGTEAFF.

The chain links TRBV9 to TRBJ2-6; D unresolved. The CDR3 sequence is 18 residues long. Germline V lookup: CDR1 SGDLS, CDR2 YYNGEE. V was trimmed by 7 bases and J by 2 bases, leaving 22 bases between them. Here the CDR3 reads CASANPVWPSTGANVLTF. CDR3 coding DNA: TGTGCCAGCGCCAACCCCGTGTGGCCATCAACTGGGGCCAACGTCCTGACTTTC.

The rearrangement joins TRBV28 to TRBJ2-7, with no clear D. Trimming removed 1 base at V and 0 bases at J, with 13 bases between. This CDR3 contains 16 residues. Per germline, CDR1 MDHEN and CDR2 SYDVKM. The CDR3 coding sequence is TGTGCCAGCAGTTTATCTTCGGCCCTAAGCTCCTACGAGCAGTACTTC. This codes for CASSLSSALSSYEQYF.